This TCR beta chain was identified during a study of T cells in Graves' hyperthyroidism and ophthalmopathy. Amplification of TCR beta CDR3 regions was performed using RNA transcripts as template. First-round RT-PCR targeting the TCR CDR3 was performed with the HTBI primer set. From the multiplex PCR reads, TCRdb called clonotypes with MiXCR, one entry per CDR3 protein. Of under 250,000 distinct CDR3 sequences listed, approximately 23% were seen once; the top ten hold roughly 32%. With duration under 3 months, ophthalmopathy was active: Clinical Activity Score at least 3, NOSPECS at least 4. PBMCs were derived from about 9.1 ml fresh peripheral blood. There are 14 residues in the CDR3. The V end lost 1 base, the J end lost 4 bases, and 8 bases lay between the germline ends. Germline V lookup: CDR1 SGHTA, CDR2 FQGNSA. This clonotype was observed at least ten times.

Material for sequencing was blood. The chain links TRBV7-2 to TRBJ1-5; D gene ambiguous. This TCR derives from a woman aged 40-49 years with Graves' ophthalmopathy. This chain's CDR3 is CASSLGTVNQPQHF. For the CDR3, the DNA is TGTGCCAGCAGCTTAGGGACGGTGAATCAGCCCCAGCATTTT.